This T cell receptor (beta chain) was recovered during a study of blood T cell repertoires in COVID-19. Study details: Both acute and convalescent COVID-19 samples were obtained from the United States, Italy and Spain.

This CDR3 is 17 amino acids long. With V trimmed by 0 bases and J by 0 bases, 3 bases remained unmatched. Germline lookup yields CDR1 SGDLS and CDR2 YYNGEE. Authors' methods: Researchers report that nucleated cell counts were estimated from reference gene primer amplification. Produced via immunoSEQ multiplex PCR; TCRdb's table is partial and in-frame only. That table is the source of V, J and clone size, and D and trimming were worked out from the DNA. In the table there are some 150,000 clones, about 87% of which are singletons. Only one count was recorded for this clone. The rearrangement uses TRBV9 and TRBJ2-2, with TRBD2 matching over 9 bases. Sequenced material: peripheral blood. The TCR sequence derives from a woman aged 55-70 years who had recovered from COVID-19. The DNA of the CDR3 is TGTGCCAGCAGCGTAGCCCGGACTAGCGCGAACACCGGGGAGCTGTTTTTT. The encoded protein is CASSVARTSANTGELFF.